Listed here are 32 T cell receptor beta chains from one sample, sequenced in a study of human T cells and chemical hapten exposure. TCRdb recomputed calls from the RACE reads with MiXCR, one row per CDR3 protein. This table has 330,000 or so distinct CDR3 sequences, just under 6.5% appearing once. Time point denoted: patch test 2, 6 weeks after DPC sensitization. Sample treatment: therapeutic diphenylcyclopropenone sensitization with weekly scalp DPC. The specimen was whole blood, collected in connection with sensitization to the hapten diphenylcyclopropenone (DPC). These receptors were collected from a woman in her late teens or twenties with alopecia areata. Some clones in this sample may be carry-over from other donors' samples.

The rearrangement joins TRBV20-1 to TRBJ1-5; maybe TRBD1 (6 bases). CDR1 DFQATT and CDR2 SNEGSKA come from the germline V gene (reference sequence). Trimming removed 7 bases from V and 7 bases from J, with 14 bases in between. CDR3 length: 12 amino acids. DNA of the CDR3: TGCAGTGTAGGGCAGGGGAAGCAGCCCCAGCATTTT. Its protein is CSVGQGKQPQHF.

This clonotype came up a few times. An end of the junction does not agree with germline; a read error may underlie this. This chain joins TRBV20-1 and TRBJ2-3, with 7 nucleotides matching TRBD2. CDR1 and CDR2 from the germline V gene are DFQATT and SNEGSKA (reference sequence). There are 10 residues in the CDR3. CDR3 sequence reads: CSASSSGLSF. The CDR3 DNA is TGCAGTGCTAGTTCTAGCGGCCTTTCTTTT.

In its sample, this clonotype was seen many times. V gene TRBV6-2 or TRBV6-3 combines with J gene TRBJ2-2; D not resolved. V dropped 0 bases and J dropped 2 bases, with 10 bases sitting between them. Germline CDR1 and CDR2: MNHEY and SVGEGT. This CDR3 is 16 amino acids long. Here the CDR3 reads CASSYSRRLNTGELFF. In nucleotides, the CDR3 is TGTGCCAGCAGTTACTCCCGGCGTCTCAACACCGGGGAGCTGTTTTTT.

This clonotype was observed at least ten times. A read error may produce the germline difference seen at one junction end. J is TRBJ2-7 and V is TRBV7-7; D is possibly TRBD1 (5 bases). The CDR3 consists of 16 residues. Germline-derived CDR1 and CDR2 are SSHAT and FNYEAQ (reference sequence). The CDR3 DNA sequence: TGTGCTAGCAGCTTATGGGGCCTTCGCCTCTCCTACGAGCAGTACTTC. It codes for CASSLWGLRLSYEQYF.

The CDR3: CASTTREGWSEQYF. DNA for the CDR3: TGTGCCAGCACCACGAGAGAGGGTTGGAGCGAGCAGTACTTC. V and J are TRBV28 and TRBJ2-7; possible D gene TRBD2, 5 bases. Germline V gene data show CDR1 as MDHEN and CDR2 as SYDVKM. Trimming took 7 bases from V and 6 from J, leaving 19 bases between them. The CDR3 contains 14 residues.

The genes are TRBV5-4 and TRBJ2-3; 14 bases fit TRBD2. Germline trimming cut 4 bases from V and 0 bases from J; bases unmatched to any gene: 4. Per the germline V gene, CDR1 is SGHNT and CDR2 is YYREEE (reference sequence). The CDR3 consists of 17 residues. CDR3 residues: CASSKGLAGASTDTQYF. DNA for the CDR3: TGTGCCAGCAGCAAGGGACTAGCGGGAGCTAGCACAGATACGCAGTATTTT.

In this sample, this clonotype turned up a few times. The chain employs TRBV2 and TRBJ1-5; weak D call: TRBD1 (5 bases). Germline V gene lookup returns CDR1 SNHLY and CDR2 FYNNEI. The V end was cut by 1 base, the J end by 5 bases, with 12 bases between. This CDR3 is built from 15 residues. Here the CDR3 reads CASSEGRGLDQPQHF. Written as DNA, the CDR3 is TGTGCCAGCAGTGAAGGTAGGGGCCTGGATCAGCCCCAGCATTTT.

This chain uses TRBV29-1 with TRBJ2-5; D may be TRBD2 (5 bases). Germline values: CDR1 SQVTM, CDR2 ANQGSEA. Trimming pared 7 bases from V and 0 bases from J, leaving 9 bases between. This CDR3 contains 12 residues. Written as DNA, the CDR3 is TGCAGCGGTACGACTAACCAAGAGACCCAGTACTTC. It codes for CSGTTNQETQYF.

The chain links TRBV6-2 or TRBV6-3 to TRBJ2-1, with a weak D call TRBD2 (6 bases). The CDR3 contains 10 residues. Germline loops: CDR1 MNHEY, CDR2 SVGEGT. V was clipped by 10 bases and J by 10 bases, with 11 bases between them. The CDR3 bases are TGTGCCACCCGGCGGGAAGAGCAGTTCTTC. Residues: CATRREEQFF.

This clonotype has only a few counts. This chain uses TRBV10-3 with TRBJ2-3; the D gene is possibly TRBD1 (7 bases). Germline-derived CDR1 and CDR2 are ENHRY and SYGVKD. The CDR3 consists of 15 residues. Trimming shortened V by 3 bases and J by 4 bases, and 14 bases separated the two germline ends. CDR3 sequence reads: CAISEGGGRADTQYF. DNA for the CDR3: TGTGCCATCAGTGAAGGAGGGGGCCGCGCAGATACGCAGTATTTT.

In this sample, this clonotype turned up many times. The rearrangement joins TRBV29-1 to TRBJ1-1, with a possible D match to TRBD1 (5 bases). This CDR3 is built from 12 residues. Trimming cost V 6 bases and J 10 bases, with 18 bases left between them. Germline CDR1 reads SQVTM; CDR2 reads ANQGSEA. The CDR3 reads CSVVQVGEVAFF. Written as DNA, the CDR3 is TGCAGCGTGGTACAGGTGGGAGAGGTAGCTTTCTTT.

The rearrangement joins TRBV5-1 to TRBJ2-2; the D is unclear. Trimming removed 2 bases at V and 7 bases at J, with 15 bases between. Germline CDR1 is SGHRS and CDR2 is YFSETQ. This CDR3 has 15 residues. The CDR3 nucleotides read TGCGCCAGCAGCTTCGACCAGGTTTCAATCGGGGAGCTGTTTTTT. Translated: CASSFDQVSIGELFF.

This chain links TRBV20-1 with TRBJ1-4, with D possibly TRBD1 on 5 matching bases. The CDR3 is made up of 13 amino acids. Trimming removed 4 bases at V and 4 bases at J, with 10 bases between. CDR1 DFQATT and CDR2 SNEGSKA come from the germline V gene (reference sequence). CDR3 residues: CSANAGVNEKLFF. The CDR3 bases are TGCAGTGCTAACGCGGGGGTTAATGAAAAACTGTTTTTT.

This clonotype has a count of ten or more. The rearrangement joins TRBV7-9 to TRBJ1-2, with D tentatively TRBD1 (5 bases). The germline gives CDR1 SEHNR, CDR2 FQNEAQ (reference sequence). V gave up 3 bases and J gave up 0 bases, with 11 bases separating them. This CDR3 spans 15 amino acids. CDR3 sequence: CASSFMTVANYGYTF. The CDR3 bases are TGTGCCAGCAGCTTCATGACAGTAGCTAACTATGGCTACACCTTC.

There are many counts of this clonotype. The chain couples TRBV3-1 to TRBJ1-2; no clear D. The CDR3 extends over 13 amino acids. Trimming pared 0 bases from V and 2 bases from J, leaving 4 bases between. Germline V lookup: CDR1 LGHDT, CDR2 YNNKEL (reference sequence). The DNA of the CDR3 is TGTGCCAGCAGCCAAGATCTCAACTATGGCTACACCTTC. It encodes CASSQDLNYGYTF.

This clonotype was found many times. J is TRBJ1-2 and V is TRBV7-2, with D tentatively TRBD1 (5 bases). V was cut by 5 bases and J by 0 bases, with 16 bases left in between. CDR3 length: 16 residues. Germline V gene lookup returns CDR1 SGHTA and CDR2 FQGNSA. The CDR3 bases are TGTGCCAGCAGCATCCGGCGACAGCAAGCTAACTATGGCTACACCTTC. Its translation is CASSIRRQQANYGYTF.

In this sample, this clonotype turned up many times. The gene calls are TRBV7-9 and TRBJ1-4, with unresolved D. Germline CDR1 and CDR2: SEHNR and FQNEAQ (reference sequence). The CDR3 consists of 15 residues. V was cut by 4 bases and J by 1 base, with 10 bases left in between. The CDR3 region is CASSSRTETNEKLFF. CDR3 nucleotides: TGTGCCAGCAGCTCCAGGACGGAAACTAATGAAAAACTGTTTTTT.

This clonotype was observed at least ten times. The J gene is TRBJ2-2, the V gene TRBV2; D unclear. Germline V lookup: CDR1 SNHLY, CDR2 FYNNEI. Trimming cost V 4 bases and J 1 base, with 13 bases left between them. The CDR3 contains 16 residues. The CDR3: CASSVVRPRNTGELFF. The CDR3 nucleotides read TGTGCCAGCAGTGTAGTTAGGCCCAGGAACACCGGGGAGCTGTTTTTT.

In DNA form, the CDR3 reads TGTGCCAGCCGACAGAGCCGTAATTCACCCCTCCACTTT. Translating gives CASRQSRNSPLHF. The chain recombines TRBV2 with TRBJ1-6; tentative D call: TRBD1 (5 bases). The CDR3 runs to 13 residues. Germline CDR1 and CDR2: SNHLY and FYNNEI. Trimming pared 8 bases from V and 6 bases from J, leaving 11 bases between. The full variable domain, rest sourced from reference TRBV2 and TRBJ1-6, is EPEVTQTPSHQVTQMGQEVILRCVPISNHLYFYWYRQILGQKVEFLVSFYNNEISEKSEIFDDQFSVERPDGSNFTLKIRSTKLEDSAMYFCASRQSRNSPLHFGNGTRLTVT.

In nucleotides, the CDR3 is TGTGCCAGCAGCCAAGACTGGCAAGCTAACTATGGCTACACCTTC. This sequence encodes CASSQDWQANYGYTF. The V call is TRBV4-2, the J call TRBJ1-2, with D unclear. Trimming removed 0 bases from V and 0 bases from J, with 8 bases in between. Germline lookup yields CDR1 LGHNA and CDR2 YNFKEQ. The CDR3 has 15 residues.

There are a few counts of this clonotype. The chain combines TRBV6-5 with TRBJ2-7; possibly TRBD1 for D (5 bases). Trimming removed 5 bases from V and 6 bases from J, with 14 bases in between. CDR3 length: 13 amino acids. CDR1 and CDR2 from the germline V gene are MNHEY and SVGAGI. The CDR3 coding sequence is TGTGCCAGCAGTGTGCAGATGGGGCGCGAGCAGTACTTC. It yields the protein CASSVQMGREQYF.

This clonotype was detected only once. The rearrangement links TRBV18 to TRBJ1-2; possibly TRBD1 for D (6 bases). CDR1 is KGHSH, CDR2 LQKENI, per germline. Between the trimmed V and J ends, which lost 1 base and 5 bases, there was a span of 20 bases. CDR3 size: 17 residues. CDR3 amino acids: CASSPLTAGGALYGYTF. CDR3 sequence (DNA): TGTGCCAGCTCACCACTAACTGCCGGGGGGGCGCTTTATGGCTACACCTTC.

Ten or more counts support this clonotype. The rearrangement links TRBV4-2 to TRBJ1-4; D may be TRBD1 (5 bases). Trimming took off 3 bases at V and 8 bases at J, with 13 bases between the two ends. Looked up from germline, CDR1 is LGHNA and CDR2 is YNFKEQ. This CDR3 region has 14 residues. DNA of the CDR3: TGTGCCAGCAGCCAGACAGAGGACTTCGAAAAACTGTTTTTT. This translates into CASSQTEDFEKLFF.

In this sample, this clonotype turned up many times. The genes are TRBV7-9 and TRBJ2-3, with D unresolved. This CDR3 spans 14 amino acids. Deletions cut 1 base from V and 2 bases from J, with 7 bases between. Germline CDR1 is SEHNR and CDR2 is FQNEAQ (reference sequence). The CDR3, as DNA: TGTGCCAGCAGCTTAGAAGCCACCACAGATACGCAGTATTTT. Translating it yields CASSLEATTDTQYF.

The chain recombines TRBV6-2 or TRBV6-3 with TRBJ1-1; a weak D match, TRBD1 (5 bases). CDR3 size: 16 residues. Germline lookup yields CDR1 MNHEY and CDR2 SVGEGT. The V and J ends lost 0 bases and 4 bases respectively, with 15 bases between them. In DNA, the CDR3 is TGTGCCAGCAGTTACTCCTGGCCCCAAAGGGGCACTGAAGCTTTCTTT. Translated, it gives CASSYSWPQRGTEAFF.

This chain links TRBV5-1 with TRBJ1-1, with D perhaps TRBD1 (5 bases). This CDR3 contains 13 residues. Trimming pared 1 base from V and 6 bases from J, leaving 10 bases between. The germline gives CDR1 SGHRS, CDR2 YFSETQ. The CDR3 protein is CASSLQEGAEAFF. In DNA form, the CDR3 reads TGCGCCAGCAGCTTGCAGGAAGGGGCTGAAGCTTTCTTT.

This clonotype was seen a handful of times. The CDR3, as DNA: TGTGCCAGCAGCTTAGTTATGGGTGGGCAAGAGACCCAGTACTTC. It translates to CASSLVMGGQETQYF. The rearrangement joins TRBV7-9 to TRBJ2-5, with D hard to call. Per the germline V gene, CDR1 is SEHNR and CDR2 is FQNEAQ (reference sequence). The CDR3 contains 15 residues. With 1 base removed from V and 2 bases from J, the gap between germline ends came to 11 bases.

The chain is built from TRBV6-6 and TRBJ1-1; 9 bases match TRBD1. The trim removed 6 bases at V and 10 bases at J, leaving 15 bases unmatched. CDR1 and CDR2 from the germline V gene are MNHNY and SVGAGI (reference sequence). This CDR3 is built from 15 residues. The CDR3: CASRSRDRVSLGAFF. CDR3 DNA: TGTGCCAGCAGGAGCCGGGACAGGGTGTCCCTTGGAGCTTTCTTT.

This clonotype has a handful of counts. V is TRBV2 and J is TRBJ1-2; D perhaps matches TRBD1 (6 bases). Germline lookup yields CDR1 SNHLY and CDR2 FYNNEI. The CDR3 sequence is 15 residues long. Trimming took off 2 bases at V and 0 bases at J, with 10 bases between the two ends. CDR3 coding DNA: TGTGCCAGCAGTGAATGGGGACATACTAACTATGGCTACACCTTC. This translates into CASSEWGHTNYGYTF.

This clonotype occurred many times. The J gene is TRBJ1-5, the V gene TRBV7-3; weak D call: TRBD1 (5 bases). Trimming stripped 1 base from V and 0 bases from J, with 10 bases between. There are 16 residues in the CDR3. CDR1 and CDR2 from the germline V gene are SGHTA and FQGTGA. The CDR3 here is CASSLSWGNSNQPQHF. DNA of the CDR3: TGTGCCAGCAGCTTAAGTTGGGGGAATAGCAATCAGCCCCAGCATTTT.

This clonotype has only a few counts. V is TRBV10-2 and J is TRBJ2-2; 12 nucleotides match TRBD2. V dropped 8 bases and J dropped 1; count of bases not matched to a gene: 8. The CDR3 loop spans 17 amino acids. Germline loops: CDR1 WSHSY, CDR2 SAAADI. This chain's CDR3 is CASLATSGGRNTGELFF. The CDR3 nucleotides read TGCGCCAGCCTTGCGACTAGCGGGGGCCGGAACACCGGGGAGCTGTTTTTT.

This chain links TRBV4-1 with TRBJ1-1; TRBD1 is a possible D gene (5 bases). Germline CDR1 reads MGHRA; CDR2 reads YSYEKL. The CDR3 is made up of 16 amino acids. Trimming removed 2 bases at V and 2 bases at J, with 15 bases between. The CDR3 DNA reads TGCGCCAGCAGCCAATCCGGGACGGGCTCCAACACTGAAGCTTTCTTT. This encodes CASSQSGTGSNTEAFF.